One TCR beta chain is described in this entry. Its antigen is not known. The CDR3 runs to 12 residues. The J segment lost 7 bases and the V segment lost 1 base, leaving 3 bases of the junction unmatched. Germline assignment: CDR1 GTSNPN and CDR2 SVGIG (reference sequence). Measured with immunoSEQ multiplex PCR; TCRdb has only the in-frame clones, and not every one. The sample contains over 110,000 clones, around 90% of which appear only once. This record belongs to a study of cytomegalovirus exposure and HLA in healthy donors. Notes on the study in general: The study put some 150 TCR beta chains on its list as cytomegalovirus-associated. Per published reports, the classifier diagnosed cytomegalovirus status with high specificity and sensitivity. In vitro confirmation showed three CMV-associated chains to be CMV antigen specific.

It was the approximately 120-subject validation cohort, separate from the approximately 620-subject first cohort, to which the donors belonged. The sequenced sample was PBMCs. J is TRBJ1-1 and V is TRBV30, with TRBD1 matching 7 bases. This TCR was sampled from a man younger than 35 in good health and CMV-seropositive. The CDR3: CAWSGGGSEAFF. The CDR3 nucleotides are TGTGCCTGGAGTGGAGGGGGCAGTGAAGCTTTCTTT.